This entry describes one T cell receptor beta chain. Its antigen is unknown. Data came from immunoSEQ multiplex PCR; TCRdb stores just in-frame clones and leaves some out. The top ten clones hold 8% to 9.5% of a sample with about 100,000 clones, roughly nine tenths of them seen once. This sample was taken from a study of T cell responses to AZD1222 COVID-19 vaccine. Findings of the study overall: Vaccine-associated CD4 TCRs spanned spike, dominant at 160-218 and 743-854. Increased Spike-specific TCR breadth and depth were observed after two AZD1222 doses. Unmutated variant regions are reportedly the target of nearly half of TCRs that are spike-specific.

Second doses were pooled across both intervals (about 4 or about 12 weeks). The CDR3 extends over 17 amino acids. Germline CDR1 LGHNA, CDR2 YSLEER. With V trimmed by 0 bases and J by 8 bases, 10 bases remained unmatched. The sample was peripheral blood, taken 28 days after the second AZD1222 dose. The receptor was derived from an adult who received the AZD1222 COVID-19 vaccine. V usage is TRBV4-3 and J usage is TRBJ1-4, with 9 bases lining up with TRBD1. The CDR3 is CASSQEVAQGAREKLFF. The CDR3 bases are TGCGCCAGCAGCCAAGAAGTAGCACAGGGGGCGCGGGAAAAACTGTTTTTT.